The present TCR beta chain was sequenced within a study of response to subunit inactivated influenza vaccine. TCRdb fed the RT-PCR reads into MiXCR, producing one record per CDR3 protein. The repertoire consists of 650,000 or so distinct CDR3 sequences, with about 14% occurring once and the leading ten covering roughly 7.6%. Study observations and caveats: It was the authors' suggestion that each seasonal influenza vaccination recruits few new T cells.

As regards this clonotype: Its antigen remains unidentified. Sequence at one end of the junction differs from germline and may be a read error.

The sequence came from a man in his fifties who received an inactivated influenza vaccine. Sequencing used PBMCs from blood, obtained less than 15 days before vaccination.

CDR3 in DNA: TGCGCCAGCTCACCAGCGACTAGCCTTTCCACAGATACGCAGTATTTT. The encoded protein is CASSPATSLSTDTQYF. The genes are TRBV18 and TRBJ2-3; 7 bases fit TRBD2. The germline CDR1 and CDR2 sequences are KGHSH and LQKENI. The CDR3 length is 16 residues. Supplemented by reference TRBV18 and TRBJ2-3, the full variable domain reads NAGVMQNPRHLVRRRGQEARLRCSPMKGHSHVYWYRQLPEEGLKFMVYLQKENIIDESGMPKERFSAEFPKEGPSILRIQQVVRGDSAAYFCASSPATSLSTDTQYFGPGTRLTVL.